A selection of T cell receptor beta chains follows, all from one sample in a study of shared clonotypes between healthy human individuals. The assay was immunoSEQ multiplex PCR, and TCRdb's table has in-frame clones only and misses some. The sample includes 2,500,000 or so clones, about nine tenths of them seen just once. The sequenced sample was naive CD4+ T cells from PBMCs. The receptors derive from a man younger than 30 in good health. Some clones in this sample may be carry-over from other donors' samples. Both conserved end residues are part of each CDR3. A D gene is named only where the DNA matches it firmly. Part of the rows lack a size; the others show once, few, many or a class for expanded clones.

TRBJ2-3 TRBD2 - TRBV14 CASSPWTSGDTDTQYF TGTGCCAGCAGCCCTTGGACTAGCGGGGACACAGATACGCAGTATTTT
TRBJ2-7 TRBD1 - TRBV10-2 CASRGSGTGGHEQYF TGCGCCAGCAGAGGGTCCGGGACAGGGGGCCACGAGCAGTACTTC
TRBJ2-7 - - TRBV6-1 CASSVPTGLGGEQYF TGTGCCAGCAGCGTACCTACAGGACTTGGTGGCGAGCAGTACTTC
TRBJ1-2 - - TRBV2 CASSENREGGYTF TGTGCCAGCAGTGAAAACCGCGAGGGTGGCTACACCTTC
TRBJ2-2 - - TRBV7-9 CASSLSQGSDGELFF TGTGCCAGCAGCTTATCCCAGGGTAGCGACGGGGAGCTGTTTTTT
TRBJ2-7 TRBD2 - TRBV19 CASSETSGDTYEQYF TGTGCCAGTAGCGAGACTAGCGGGGATACATACGAGCAGTACTTC
TRBJ1-3 - - TRBV4-1 CASSQDDWVSGNTIYF TGCGCCAGCAGCCAAGATGATTGGGTCTCTGGAAACACCATATATTTT
TRBJ1-2 - - TRBV7-9 CASSQKYTRDGYTF TGTGCCAGCAGCCAGAAATATACGCGGGATGGCTACACCTTC
TRBJ2-7 - - TRBV7-2 CASSLGRAGILEQYF TGTGCCAGCAGCTTAGGGCGGGCAGGGATACTCGAGCAGTACTTC
TRBJ1-1 TRBD1 - TRBV2 CASRTGTGADTEAFF TGTGCCAGCAGAACCGGGACAGGGGCGGACACTGAAGCTTTCTTT
TRBJ1-6 TRBD1 - TRBV28 CASSLGRGQVISPLHF TGTGCCAGCAGTTTAGGGCGAGGACAGGTTATTTCACCCCTCCACTTT
TRBJ1-2 - - TRBV5-4 CASSPSSLWREYGYTF TGTGCCAGCAGCCCCTCCTCCCTTTGGAGGGAATATGGCTACACCTTC
TRBJ2-6 TRBD1 - TRBV9 CASSARDRASGANVLTF TGTGCCAGCAGCGCCCGGGACAGGGCCTCGGGGGCCAACGTCCTGACTTTC
TRBJ2-1 - - TRBV11-2 CASSLDWSRNEQFF TGTGCCAGCAGCTTAGATTGGTCTCGCAATGAGCAGTTCTTC
TRBJ2-7 TRBD2 few TRBV27 CASSPLAGGPYEQYF TGTGCCAGCAGTCCACTAGCGGGAGGGCCCTACGAGCAGTACTTC
TRBJ2-1 - - TRBV11-2 CASSLGQGTYNEQFF TGTGCCAGCAGCTTAGGTCAGGGTACCTACAATGAGCAGTTCTTC
TRBJ2-7 - - TRBV4-1 CASRLGQSSYEQYF TGCGCCAGCAGACTAGGACAGAGCTCCTACGAGCAGTACTTC
TRBJ1-3 - - TRBV5-1 CASSPNTGNTIYF TGCGCCAGCAGCCCCAATACTGGAAACACCATATATTTT
TRBJ1-3 - once TRBV5-5 CASSLEAGNTIYF TGTGCCAGCAGCTTGGAAGCTGGAAACACCATATATTTT
TRBJ2-7 - - TRBV6-5 CASSSGTARLYEQYF TGTGCCAGCAGTTCAGGAACGGCACGGCTCTACGAGCAGTACTTC
TRBJ2-5 - - TRBV7-8 CASSYNTLQNRGGLKKTQYF TGTGCCAGCAGCTATAATACGTTGCAGAACAGGGGGGGTTTGAAAAAGACCCAGTACTTC
TRBJ2-5 TRBD2 once TRBV9 CASSVESGRATETQYF TGTGCCAGCAGCGTAGAAAGCGGGAGGGCCACGGAGACCCAGTACTTC
TRBJ2-1 - - TRBV5-4 CASSRVGTGNEQFF TGTGCCAGCAGCCGGGTGGGGACGGGGAACGAGCAGTTCTTC
TRBJ2-7 - - TRBV29-1 CSVEDNRGYEQYF TGCAGCGTTGAAGATAATCGAGGGTACGAGCAGTACTTC
TRBJ2-7 TRBD1 - TRBV15 CATSRETGGSYEQYF TGTGCCACCAGCAGAGAGACAGGGGGCTCCTACGAGCAGTACTTC
TRBJ2-5 - - TRBV11-3 CASSWTTQETQYF TGTGCCAGCAGCTGGACTACACAAGAGACCCAGTACTTC
TRBJ2-3 - - TRBV7-9 CASSLRASGGGPDTQYF TGTGCCAGCAGCTTAAGGGCTAGCGGAGGGGGGCCAGATACGCAGTATTTT
TRBJ2-3 TRBD1 - TRBV7-2 CASSLGQGTDTQYF TGTGCCAGCAGCTTAGGACAGGGGACAGATACGCAGTATTTT
TRBJ2-5 - - TRBV21-1 CASSIQGDRVGKETQYF TGTGCCAGCAGCATCCAAGGGGACAGGGTGGGCAAAGAGACCCAGTACTTC
TRBJ2-2 - - TRBV18 CASSPWGTANTGELFF TGTGCCAGCTCACCGTGGGGGACTGCGAACACCGGGGAGCTGTTTTTT
TRBJ2-3 - - TRBV2 CASRDRTGPTDTQYF TGTGCCAGCAGGGATAGGACCGGACCGACAGATACGCAGTATTTT
TRBJ2-7 TRBD2 - TRBV7-9 CASSLKGRESEQYF TGTGCCAGCAGCTTAAAAGGGCGGGAGAGCGAGCAGTACTTC
TRBJ2-7 - - TRBV5-1 CASSNAAAWGPYEQYF TGCGCCAGCAGCAACGCGGCGGCTTGGGGACCCTACGAGCAGTACTTC
TRBJ1-2 - - TRBV9 CASSVAPENGYTF TGTGCCAGCAGCGTAGCCCCAGAGAATGGCTACACCTTC
TRBJ1-4 - - TRBV5-1 CASSPHRDEKLFF TGCGCCAGCAGCCCGCACAGGGATGAAAAACTGTTTTTT
TRBJ2-1 TRBD2 once TRBV9 CASSAEALAGRHNEQFF TGTGCCAGCAGCGCCGAGGCCCTAGCGGGTCGGCACAATGAGCAGTTCTTC
TRBJ2-2 - once TRBV6-6 CASEARSWYTGELFF TGTGCCAGCGAAGCCCGGTCCTGGTACACCGGGGAGCTGTTTTTT
TRBJ2-5 - - TRBV7-2 CASSFREETQYF TGTGCCAGCAGCTTTAGGGAAGAGACCCAGTACTTC
TRBJ2-7 TRBD2 - TRBV5-1 CASSFLQGRATEQYF TGCGCCAGCAGCTTCCTCCAAGGGAGGGCCACCGAGCAGTACTTC
TRBJ1-1 - few TRBV7-9 CASSLGSNTEAFF TGTGCCAGCAGCTTAGGGTCGAACACTGAAGCTTTCTTT
TRBJ1-4 - - TRBV14 CASSQARGRINEKLFF TGTGCCAGCAGCCAAGCCCGGGGGCGGATTAATGAAAAACTGTTTTTT
TRBJ2-5 - - TRBV5-6 CASSLPHRASLMGETQYF TGTGCCAGCAGCTTGCCACACAGAGCGAGTCTTATGGGAGAGACCCAGTACTTC
TRBJ2-1 - - TRBV19 CASSIGGTGFANEQFF TGTGCCAGTAGTATAGGGGGTACAGGTTTTGCAAATGAGCAGTTCTTC
TRBJ1-1 - - TRBV7-2 CASSLMGVTEAFF TGTGCCAGCAGCCTGATGGGTGTCACTGAAGCTTTCTTT
TRBJ2-3 - - TRBV4-1 CASSQVAGYSDTQYF TGCGCCAGCAGCCAAGTGGCGGGGTATTCAGATACGCAGTATTTT
TRBJ1-2 - - TRBV15 CATSRGLGLRGDYGYTF TGTGCCACCAGCAGAGGGCTAGGGCTCCGGGGGGACTATGGCTACACCTTC
TRBJ1-1 - once TRBV7-2 CASSLVDWLPPSDTEAFF TGTGCCAGCAGCTTAGTTGATTGGCTACCTCCTTCTGACACTGAAGCTTTCTTT
TRBJ2-3 - - TRBV7-3 CASSLLGGTDTQYF TGTGCCAGCAGCTTATTGGGGGGTACAGATACGCAGTATTTT
TRBJ2-1 - - TRBV5-4 CASSLLGGTLNEQFF TGTGCCAGCAGCTTGTTGGGCGGGACGCTCAATGAGCAGTTCTTC
TRBJ1-5 TRBD1 - TRBV30 CAWSPDRGQPQHF TGTGCCTGGAGTCCAGACAGGGGGCAGCCCCAGCATTTT
TRBJ2-1 TRBD2 - TRBV7-2 CASTKLTSGSWEQFF TGTGCCAGCACCAAACTGACTAGCGGGAGTTGGGAGCAGTTCTTC
TRBJ1-3 TRBD1 - TRBV18 CASSPRDRGRKDGNTIYF TGTGCCAGCTCACCCAGGGACAGGGGGCGAAAGGACGGAAACACCATATATTTT